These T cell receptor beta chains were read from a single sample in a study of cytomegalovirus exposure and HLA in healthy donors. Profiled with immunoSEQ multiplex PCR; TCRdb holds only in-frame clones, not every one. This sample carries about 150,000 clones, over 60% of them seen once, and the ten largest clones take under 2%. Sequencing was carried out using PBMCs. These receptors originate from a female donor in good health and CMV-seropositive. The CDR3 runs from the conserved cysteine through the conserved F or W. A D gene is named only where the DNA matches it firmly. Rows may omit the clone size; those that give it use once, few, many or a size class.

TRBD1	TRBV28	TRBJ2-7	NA	TGTGCCAGCAGTACCGGGACAGGGGTACACGAGCAGTACTTC	CASSTGTGVHEQYF
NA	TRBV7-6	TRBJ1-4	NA	TGTGCCAGCAGCCGGGACACAGGGTTTACTAATGAAAAACTGTTTTTT	CASSRDTGFTNEKLFF
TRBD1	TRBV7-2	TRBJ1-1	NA	TGTGCCAGCAGCGCCCGCCGACAGGGTAACACTGAAGCTTTCTTT	CASSARRQGNTEAFF
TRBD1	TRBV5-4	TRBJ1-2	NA	TGTGCCAGCAGCTCACTTACCCCGGGACAGGGTAATGGCTACACCTTC	CASSSLTPGQGNGYTF
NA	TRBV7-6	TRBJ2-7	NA	TGTGCCAGCAGCTTACAAGGGGCCAGCTACGAGCAGTACTTC	CASSLQGASYEQYF
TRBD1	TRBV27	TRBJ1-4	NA	TGTGCCAGCGCGGACAGGTACTCCTCTTACGAAAAACTGTTTTTT	CASADRYSSYEKLFF
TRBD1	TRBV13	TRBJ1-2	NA	TGTGCCAGCAGACAGGGGCTACTGAACTATGGCTACACCTTC	CASRQGLLNYGYTF
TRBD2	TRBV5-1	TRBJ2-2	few	TGCGCCAGCAGCAGGTCTAGCGGGCTTAACACCGGGGAGCTGTTTTTT	CASSRSSGLNTGELFF
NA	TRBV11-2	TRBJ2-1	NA	TGTGCCACCAAACCCGGAGGGGATACTAATGAGCAGTTCTTC	CATKPGGDTNEQFF
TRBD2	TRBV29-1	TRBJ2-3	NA	TGCAGCGTTGAGGGGGTAGGACTAGCGGGAGGGAGGGCAGATACGCAGTATTTT	CSVEGVGLAGGRADTQYF
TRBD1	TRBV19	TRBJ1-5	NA	TGTGCCAGCGCCCCGGACAGGGCGAGCAATCAGCCCCAGCATTTT	CASAPDRASNQPQHF
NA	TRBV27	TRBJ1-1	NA	TGTGCCAGCAGTTTATCAGGCGTGGAGGAAGCTTTCTTT	CASSLSGVEEAFF
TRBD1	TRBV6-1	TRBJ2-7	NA	TGTGCCAGCAGTGCCCCGGGACAGGGGGCTGGAGAGCAGTACTTC	CASSAPGQGAGEQYF
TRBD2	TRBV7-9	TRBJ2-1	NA	TGTGCCAGCACCCGTATGGGGGGGTCCTACAATGAGCAGTTCTTC	CASTRMGGSYNEQFF
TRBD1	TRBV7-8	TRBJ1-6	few	TGTGCCAGCAGCAAAGGACAGGGGGCTAGTTCCTATAATTCACCCCTCCACTTT	CASSKGQGASSYNSPLHF
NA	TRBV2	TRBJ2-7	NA	TGTGCCAGCAGTGTTCGTGCATCGGGCGAGCAGTACTTC	CASSVRASGEQYF
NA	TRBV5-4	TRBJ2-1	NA	TGTGCCAGCAGCCAGGGCGGGGTCTACAATGAGCAGTTCTTC	CASSQGGVYNEQFF
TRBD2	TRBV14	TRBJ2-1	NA	TGTGCCAGCAGCCAAGAAGGAGCGGGGGGCTTTCCTTCCTACAATGAGCAGTTCTTC	CASSQEGAGGFPSYNEQFF
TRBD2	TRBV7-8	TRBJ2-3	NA	TGTGCCAGCAGCTTCGGGACTAGAGGCACAGATACGCAGTATTTT	CASSFGTRGTDTQYF
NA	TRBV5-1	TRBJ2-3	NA	TGCGCCAGCAGCTCGCTCGCGGCAGATACGCAGTATTTT	CASSSLAADTQYF
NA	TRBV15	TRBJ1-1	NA	TGTGCCACCAGCATGGGGAGTGTCATGAACACTGAAGCTTTCTTT	CATSMGSVMNTEAFF
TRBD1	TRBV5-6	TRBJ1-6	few	TGTGCCAGCAGCCCCAGAACCGGGACAGGGAAGTCACCCCTCCACTTT	CASSPRTGTGKSPLHF
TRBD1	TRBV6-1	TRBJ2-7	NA	TGTGCCAGCAGTGCGGGACAGGCCCACTACGAGCAGTACTTC	CASSAGQAHYEQYF
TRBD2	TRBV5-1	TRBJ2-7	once	TGCGCCAGCAGCAAGGGACTAGCGGACGACTCCTACGAGCAGTACTTC	CASSKGLADDSYEQYF
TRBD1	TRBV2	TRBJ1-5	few	TGTGCCAGCGGGGGGACAGGAGGGAAACAGCCCCAGCATTTT	CASGGTGGKQPQHF
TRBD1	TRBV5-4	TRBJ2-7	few	TGTGCCAGCAGCCTTGGGACCGGCAGGGGGGAGCAGTACTTC	CASSLGTGRGEQYF
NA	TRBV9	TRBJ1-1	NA	TGTGCCAGCAGCGTAGAGCCCATGAACACTGAAGCTTTCTTT	CASSVEPMNTEAFF
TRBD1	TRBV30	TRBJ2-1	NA	TGTGCCTGGAGTGTAGCAGGGGGCAATGAGCAGTTCTTC	CAWSVAGGNEQFF
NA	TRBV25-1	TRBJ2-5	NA	TGTGCCAGCAGTGACACTGGTGGGACCCAGTACTTC	CASSDTGGTQYF
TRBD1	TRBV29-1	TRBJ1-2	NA	TGCAGCGTTGTGGGGGATAGACAGGGGGTCTATGGCTACACCTTC	CSVVGDRQGVYGYTF
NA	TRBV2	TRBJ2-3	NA	TGTGCCAGCAGGGCGGGACCTCGCACAGATACGCAGTATTTT	CASRAGPRTDTQYF
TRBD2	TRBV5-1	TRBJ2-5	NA	TGCGCCAGCAGCTCCACTGGGCGGGGGGGCCGGGTTCGCCAAGAGACCCAGTACTTC	CASSSTGRGGRVRQETQYF
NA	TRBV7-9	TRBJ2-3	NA	TGTGCCAGCAGCCCCCGGCGGGGAAGAGATACGCAGTATTTT	CASSPRRGRDTQYF
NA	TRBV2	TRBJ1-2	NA	TGTGCCAGCAACCCCTTGGGCGTTTCGGTCTATGGCTACACCTTC	CASNPLGVSVYGYTF
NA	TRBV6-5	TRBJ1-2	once	TGTGCCAGCAGATTACGGGGGGATGGCTACACCTTC	CASRLRGDGYTF
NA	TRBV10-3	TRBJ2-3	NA	TGTGCCATCAGTGACCCGATAGGGGCGGACACAGATACGCAGTATTTT	CAISDPIGADTDTQYF
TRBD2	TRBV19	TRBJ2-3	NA	TGTGCCAGTAGTAACCCCGCGGGGGGAGATACGCAGTATTTT	CASSNPAGGDTQYF
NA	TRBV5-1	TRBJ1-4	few	TGCGCCAGCAGCGTAACAGGGTTGGTACGGGAAAAACTGTTTTTT	CASSVTGLVREKLFF
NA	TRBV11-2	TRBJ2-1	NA	TGTGCCAGCAGCTTTAAACGGAGCTCCTACAATGAGCAGTTCTTC	CASSFKRSSYNEQFF
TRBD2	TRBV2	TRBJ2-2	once	TGTGCCAGCCCACTCCGGCCTAGCGGGAGCGTTCACACCGGGGAGCTGTTTTTT	CASPLRPSGSVHTGELFF
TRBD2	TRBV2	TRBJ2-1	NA	TGTGCCAGCAACGGACTAGCGCAACGGGATGAGCAGTTCTTC	CASNGLAQRDEQFF
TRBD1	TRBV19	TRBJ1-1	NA	TGTGCCAGTAGTACCTTCACAGGGGGATATGAAGCTTTCTTT	CASSTFTGGYEAFF
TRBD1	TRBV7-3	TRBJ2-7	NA	TGTGCCAGCAGCTTATTCGGACAGGGGACCTACGAGCAGTACTTC	CASSLFGQGTYEQYF
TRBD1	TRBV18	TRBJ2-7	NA	TGTGCCAGCTCACCCCAGGGAACGGGACAGAGCTACGAGCAGTACTTC	CASSPQGTGQSYEQYF